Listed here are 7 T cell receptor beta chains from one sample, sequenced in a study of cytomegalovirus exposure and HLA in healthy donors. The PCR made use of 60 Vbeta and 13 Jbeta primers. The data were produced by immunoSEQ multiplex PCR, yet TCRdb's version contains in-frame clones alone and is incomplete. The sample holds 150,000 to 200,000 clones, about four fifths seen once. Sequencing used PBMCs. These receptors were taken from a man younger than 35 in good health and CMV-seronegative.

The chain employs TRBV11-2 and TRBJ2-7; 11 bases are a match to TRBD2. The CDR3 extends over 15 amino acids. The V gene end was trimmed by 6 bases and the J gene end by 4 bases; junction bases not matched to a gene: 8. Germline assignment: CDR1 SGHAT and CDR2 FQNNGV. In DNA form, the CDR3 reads TGTGCCAGCAGGAGACTAGCGGGAAAAGCGTACGAGCAGTACTTC. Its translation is CASRRLAGKAYEQYF.

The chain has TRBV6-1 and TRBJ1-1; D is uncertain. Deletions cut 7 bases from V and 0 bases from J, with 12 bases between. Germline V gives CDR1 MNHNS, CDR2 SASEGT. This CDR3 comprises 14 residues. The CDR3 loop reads CASTQFRMNTEAFF. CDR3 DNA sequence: TGTGCCAGCACGCAGTTTCGTATGAACACTGAAGCTTTCTTT.

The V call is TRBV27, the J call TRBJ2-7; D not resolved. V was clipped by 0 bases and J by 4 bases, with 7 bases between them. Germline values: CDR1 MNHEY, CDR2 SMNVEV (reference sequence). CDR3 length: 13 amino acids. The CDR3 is CASSLSEPYEQYF. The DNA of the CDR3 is TGTGCCAGCAGTTTATCAGAGCCTTACGAGCAGTACTTC.

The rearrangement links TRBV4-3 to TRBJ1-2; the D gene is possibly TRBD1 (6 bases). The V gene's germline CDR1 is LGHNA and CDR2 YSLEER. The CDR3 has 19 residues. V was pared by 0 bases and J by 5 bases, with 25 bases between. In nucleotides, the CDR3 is TGCGCCAGCAGCCAAGATGCGGGTGCGGGGGGCAGTTTTAGGTATGGCTACACCTTC. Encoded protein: CASSQDAGAGGSFRYGYTF.

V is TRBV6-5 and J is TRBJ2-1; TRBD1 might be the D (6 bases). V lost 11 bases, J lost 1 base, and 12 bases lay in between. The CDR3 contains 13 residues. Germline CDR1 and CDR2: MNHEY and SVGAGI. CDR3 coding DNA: TGTGCCTGTAAGCAGGGGTCCTACAATGAGCAGTTCTTC. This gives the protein CACKQGSYNEQFF.

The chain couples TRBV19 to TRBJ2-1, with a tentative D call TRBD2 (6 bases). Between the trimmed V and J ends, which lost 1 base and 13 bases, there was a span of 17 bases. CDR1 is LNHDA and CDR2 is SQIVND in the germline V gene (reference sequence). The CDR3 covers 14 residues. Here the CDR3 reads CASSIARESRSQFF. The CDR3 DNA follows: TGTGCCAGTAGTATAGCCCGGGAGTCCAGGTCCCAGTTCTTC.

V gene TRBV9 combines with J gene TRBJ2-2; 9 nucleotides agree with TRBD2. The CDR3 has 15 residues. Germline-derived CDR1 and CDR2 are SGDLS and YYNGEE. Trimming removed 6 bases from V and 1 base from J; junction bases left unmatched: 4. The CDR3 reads CASTQRGENTGELFF. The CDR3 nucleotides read TGTGCCAGCACCCAGCGGGGGGAGAACACCGGGGAGCTGTTTTTT. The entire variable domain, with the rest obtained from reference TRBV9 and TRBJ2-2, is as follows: DSGVTQTPKHLITATGQRVTLRCSPRSGDLSVYWYQQSLDQGLQFLIQYYNGEERAKGNILERFSAQQFPDLHSELNLSSLELGDSALYFCASTQRGENTGELFFGEGSRLTVL.